This T cell receptor beta chain is from a study of T cells after somatic rescue of genetic block. Germline V lookup: CDR1 MNHEY, CDR2 SMNVEV (reference sequence). There are 14 residues in the CDR3. The germline V and J ends were trimmed by 0 bases and 8 bases, with 13 bases remaining between them. Clones were sequenced by immunoSEQ multiplex PCR, and TCRdb holds only the in-frame ones, with some missing. The sample records around 100,000 clones, 85% to 95% being singletons. The chain is built from TRBV27 and TRBJ1-2; D remains ambiguous. The TCR sequence derives from a young woman. Sequencing used peripheral blood mononuclear cells (PBMCs). CDR3 sequence reads: CASSLSPRQQGYTF. Here the CDR3 DNA reads TGTGCCAGCAGTTTATCCCCCCGACAACAGGGCTACACCTTC.